A single T cell receptor beta chain is shown here with its context. Its antigen is currently unknown. With random hexamers, reverse transcription was performed on roughly 0.5 to 1 ug of RNA. TCRdb called the immunoSEQ multiplex PCR reads again in MiXCR, with one record for every CDR3 protein. The repertoire has some 180,000 distinct CDR3 sequences, just under 95% of them found once; the top ten carry less than 0.12%. The data were taken from a study of CD8 T cells in Susac syndrome. Healthy donors served as the controls. They were matched for age and sex. CDR1 is MNHEY and CDR2 is SVGAGI in the germline V gene. The CDR3 loop spans 15 amino acids. V gave up 0 bases and J gave up 5 bases, with 11 bases separating them. Study conclusions and caveats: The study's TCR sequencing and HLA analysis covered a relatively small number of individuals, and the study acknowledged this.

This TCR came from a human donor in good health. Sequencing was performed on CD4+ T cells from PBMCs. The chain joins TRBV6-5 to TRBJ2-1, with D perhaps TRBD2 (5 bases). CDR3 in amino acids: CASSYSGGSDNEQFF. The CDR3 DNA reads as TGTGCCAGCAGTTACTCAGGTGGGAGTGACAATGAGCAGTTCTTC.